The source of this TCR beta chain is a study of cytomegalovirus exposure and HLA in healthy donors. Looking at the study overall: Samples from HLA-typed donors yielded about 80 million unique TCRs in an early data release.

Worth noting for this clone: Antigen: not known.

Germline assignment: CDR1 LGHNT and CDR2 FRNRAP. This CDR3 has 19 amino acids. V lost 6 bases and J 4 bases, leaving 30 bases between the germline ends. PCR primers comprised 60 Vbeta and 13 Jbeta primers. Original processing notes: Later work found around 80 million unique TCR beta chains, with around 10 million shared. Clones were read by immunoSEQ multiplex PCR, and TCRdb kept only the in-frame ones, dropping some. V and J calls and clone size follow that table, whereas D and trimming were derived from the DNA. Here the sample table reports 100,000 or so clones. Findings and caveats of the study: The study flagged approximately 180 TCR beta chains as cytomegalovirus-associated. A later analysis, which compared TCR beta chains of equal frequency, found the HLA-associated ones more clonally expanded.

The TCR originated in a man between 50 and 59 years old in good health and CMV-seronegative. The sequencing input was PBMCs. J is TRBJ1-2 and V is TRBV12-5; no definite D call. The chain's CDR3 is CASGYRERAGVGPSYGYTF. The CDR3 DNA sequence: TGTGCTAGTGGGTATCGGGAACGGGCAGGCGTAGGGCCTAGCTATGGCTACACCTTC.